These T cell receptor beta chains were read from a single sample in a study of cytomegalovirus exposure and HLA in healthy donors. TCRdb's copy holds only in-frame clones and misses some; the assay was immunoSEQ multiplex PCR. The sample shows 150,000 to 200,000 clones, around three quarters of them seen only once. The sample taken for sequencing was PBMCs. All receptors derive from a man between 40 and 49 years old in good health and CMV-seronegative. The CDR3 runs from the conserved cysteine through the conserved F or W. The order of the fields is D gene, J gene, V gene, CDR3 protein. A D gene is named only where the DNA matches it firmly.

d_gene: .; j_gene: TRBJ2-1; v_gene: TRBV7-2; CDR3aa: CASSFLGSVEQFF
d_gene: TRBD2; j_gene: TRBJ2-3; v_gene: TRBV9; CDR3aa: CASSLRTSGRTDTQYF
d_gene: TRBD2; j_gene: TRBJ2-7; v_gene: TRBV9; CDR3aa: CASSVGPSGSSYEQYF
d_gene: .; j_gene: TRBJ2-5; v_gene: TRBV6-5; CDR3aa: CASHPTLEETQYF
d_gene: .; j_gene: TRBJ2-1; v_gene: TRBV25-1; CDR3aa: CASMGGEWFF
d_gene: .; j_gene: TRBJ2-6; v_gene: TRBV9; CDR3aa: CASSVGSSGANVLTF
d_gene: .; j_gene: TRBJ2-7; v_gene: TRBV6-1; CDR3aa: CASANYEQYF
d_gene: .; j_gene: TRBJ2-5; v_gene: TRBV7-2; CDR3aa: CASSLGRAETQYF
d_gene: TRBD2; j_gene: TRBJ2-7; v_gene: TRBV6-5; CDR3aa: CASSYRPASGSREQYF
d_gene: .; j_gene: TRBJ1-4; v_gene: TRBV18; CDR3aa: CASSPGGSNEKLFF
d_gene: TRBD2; j_gene: TRBJ2-1; v_gene: TRBV19; CDR3aa: CASSVRREAEQFF
d_gene: .; j_gene: TRBJ2-3; v_gene: TRBV30; CDR3aa: CAYSASGPDTQYF
d_gene: .; j_gene: TRBJ2-5; v_gene: TRBV5-1; CDR3aa: CASSPEFGPEGTQYF
d_gene: TRBD1; j_gene: TRBJ1-4; v_gene: TRBV5-1; CDR3aa: CASSPQGQGAREKLFF
d_gene: TRBD2; j_gene: TRBJ2-7; v_gene: TRBV11-2; CDR3aa: CASSQGGVRRRYEQYF
d_gene: TRBD2; j_gene: TRBJ2-2; v_gene: TRBV19; CDR3aa: CASSIDPWTSGGGVYGELFF
d_gene: TRBD1; j_gene: TRBJ2-6; v_gene: TRBV11-2; CDR3aa: CASRLRQGSGANVLTF
d_gene: TRBD2; j_gene: TRBJ2-5; v_gene: TRBV27; CDR3aa: CASSFDRLADKETQYF
d_gene: .; j_gene: TRBJ1-2; v_gene: TRBV27; CDR3aa: CASSLQGSGYGYTF
d_gene: TRBD2; j_gene: TRBJ2-7; v_gene: TRBV6-5; CDR3aa: CASRRTSGRGEQYF
d_gene: TRBD2; j_gene: TRBJ2-3; v_gene: TRBV19; CDR3aa: CASSRSGGSTDTQYF
d_gene: .; j_gene: TRBJ1-5; v_gene: TRBV21-1; CDR3aa: CASSKGGGRNQPQHF
d_gene: .; j_gene: TRBJ1-1; v_gene: TRBV7-9; CDR3aa: CASSSSLGYTEAFF
d_gene: .; j_gene: TRBJ1-6; v_gene: TRBV29-1; CDR3aa: CSVEVSGGSPLHF
d_gene: .; j_gene: TRBJ1-5; v_gene: TRBV4-3; CDR3aa: CASSQDRGPQHF
d_gene: TRBD1; j_gene: TRBJ1-4; v_gene: TRBV5-1; CDR3aa: CASSSTRTGGNEKLFF
d_gene: .; j_gene: TRBJ1-1; v_gene: TRBV29-1; CDR3aa: CSANQGGGTEAFF
d_gene: .; j_gene: TRBJ2-5; v_gene: TRBV27; CDR3aa: CASSARDFLETQYF
d_gene: TRBD1; j_gene: TRBJ1-4; v_gene: TRBV30; CDR3aa: CAWSVRQGHEKLFF
d_gene: TRBD1; j_gene: TRBJ2-5; v_gene: TRBV25-1; CDR3aa: CASSELGQGPGETQYF
d_gene: TRBD2; j_gene: TRBJ2-7; v_gene: TRBV7-2; CDR3aa: CASSRETGGGVEQYF
d_gene: .; j_gene: TRBJ2-1; v_gene: TRBV11-2; CDR3aa: CASRFPLGTNSRGNEQFF
d_gene: TRBD1; j_gene: TRBJ1-5; v_gene: TRBV7-9; CDR3aa: CASSTNRGSNQPQHF
d_gene: .; j_gene: TRBJ2-7; v_gene: TRBV7-9; CDR3aa: CASSLSGYEQYF
d_gene: .; j_gene: TRBJ2-3; v_gene: TRBV6-6; CDR3aa: CASSYSMEDTQYF
d_gene: TRBD2; j_gene: TRBJ2-7; v_gene: TRBV29-1; CDR3aa: CSVGGGSYEQYF
d_gene: .; j_gene: TRBJ1-5; v_gene: TRBV19; CDR3aa: CASGAGQNGQPQHF
d_gene: .; j_gene: TRBJ1-3; v_gene: TRBV19; CDR3aa: CASNRGAPSGNTIYF
d_gene: TRBD2; j_gene: TRBJ2-3; v_gene: TRBV4-1; CDR3aa: CASSQDRATSGRTDTQYF
d_gene: .; j_gene: TRBJ1-1; v_gene: TRBV30; CDR3aa: CAWSVVGGLHTEAFF
d_gene: .; j_gene: TRBJ2-3; v_gene: TRBV7-9; CDR3aa: CASSLGGVGADTQYF